This T cell receptor beta chain was sequenced in a study of CD8 T cells in ankylosing spondylitis. Study-level results: Within matched ankylosing spondylitis synovial fluid, disease-linked clones were reportedly significantly enriched. There was a TCR beta motif, made of several highly homologous variants, that appeared characteristic of ankylosing spondylitis blood.

V lost 0 bases, J lost 0 bases, and 14 bases lay in between. CDR3 length equals 16 residues. Germline loops: CDR1 DFQATT, CDR2 SNEGSKA (reference sequence). TCRdb reprocessed the 5' RACE reads with MiXCR, giving one entry per CDR3 protein. The sample lists approximately 540,000 distinct CDR3 sequences; roughly 13% were seen once. As to this clonotype: Its antigen is not identified.

What was sequenced was blood, either unsorted or a sorted T cell fraction (not recorded which). The TCR sequence derives from a male donor with ankylosing spondylitis. This chain links TRBV20-1 with TRBJ1-2; tentatively, D is TRBD1 (5 bases). Here the CDR3 DNA reads TGCAGTGCTAGAGACAGGGCTCCCCTCTCTAACTATGGCTACACCTTC. It codes for CSARDRAPLSNYGYTF.